Sequencing of this T cell receptor beta chain was carried out in a study of technical replicates of blood from a few donors. Here immunoSEQ multiplex PCR was the method, and the copy in TCRdb shows in-frame clones only, minus some. This table has about 70,000 clones, more than 90% appearing once. From germline, CDR1 is SGHTA and CDR2 FQGTGA. The CDR3 extends over 15 amino acids. V shed 3 bases and J shed 4 bases, with 13 bases lying between them. The V gene is TRBV7-3, the J gene TRBJ2-1, with a weak D call TRBD1 (6 bases). This TCR derives from a human donor in good health. What was sequenced was T cells isolated from PBMCs. This chain's CDR3 is CASSFTGSEYNEQFF. DNA of the CDR3: TGTGCCAGCAGCTTCACAGGGTCAGAATACAATGAGCAGTTCTTC.